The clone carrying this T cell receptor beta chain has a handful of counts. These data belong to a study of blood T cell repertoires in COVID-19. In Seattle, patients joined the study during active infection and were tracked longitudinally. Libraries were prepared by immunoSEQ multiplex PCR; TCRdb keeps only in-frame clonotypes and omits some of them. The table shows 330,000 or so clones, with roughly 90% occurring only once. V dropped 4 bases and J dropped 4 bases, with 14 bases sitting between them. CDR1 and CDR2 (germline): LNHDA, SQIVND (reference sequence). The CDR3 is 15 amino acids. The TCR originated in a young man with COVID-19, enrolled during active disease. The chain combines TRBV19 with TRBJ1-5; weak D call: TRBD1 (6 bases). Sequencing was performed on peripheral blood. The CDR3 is CASSKIGQTNQPQHF. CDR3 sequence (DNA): TGTGCCAGTAGTAAGATTGGACAGACTAATCAGCCCCAGCATTTT.